These 6 T cell receptor delta chains came from one sample sequenced in a study of γδ T cells in repeated Plasmodium falciparum infection. Vgamma9/Vdelta2+ and Vdelta2-negative gammadelta T cells were flow-sorted from PBMC for bulk sequencing. TCRdb reprocessed the multiplex PCR reads through CATT. The sample carries approximately 90,000 delta-chain clones, 0.8% to 1% recorded once. Sequencing was performed on gamma-delta T cells from blood. These receptors came from a pool of human donors (malaria-infected and uninfected, not separated).

The table lists this clone with a few counts. TCRdb shows a much larger clone's protein in place of this DNA's translation, and the two differ at residue 23, likely through a read error; the protein shown is translated from the DNA. The sample has other DNA sequences that encode this CDR3 too. The chain combines TRAV38-2/DV8 with TRDJ1, with 12 bases fitting TRDD3. The CDR3 spans 25 residues. Germline-derived CDR1 and CDR2 are TSESDYY and QEAYKQQN. The CDR3 loop reads CAYRSVNFVKGDLLGDTGNTDKPIF. Written as DNA, the CDR3 is TGTGCTTATAGGAGCGTTAACTTCGTCAAAGGCGACCTCCTGGGGGATACGGGGAATACCGATAAACCCATCTTT.

A note on this clone: A far larger clone is only one base removed, so a read error is likely. The identical CDR3 is also encoded by other nucleotide sequences in the sample. V and J are TRDV1 and TRDJ1; 10 positions agree with TRDD3. Here the J gene came from matching the DNA to germline, since TCRdb omits it. The CDR3 length is 23 residues. In germline, CDR1 is TSWWSYY, CDR2 QGS. V shed 3 bases and J 2 bases; nucleotides not matched to a gene: 27. The CDR3 here is CALGDPHPFRQLGDREKTDKLIF. CDR3 DNA sequence: TGTGCTCTTGGGGACCCTCACCCCTTCCGCCAGCTGGGGGATAGGGAGAAAACCGATAAACTCATCTTT.

This clone was seen repeatedly, ten times or more. The protein held in TCRdb is that of a much larger clone and does not match this DNA's translation at residue 17, likely because of a read error; the protein shown is translated from the DNA. The rearrangement uses TRDV1 and TRDJ1; 8 bases map to TRDD3. Because TCRdb records no J gene, it was assigned here through a match of the DNA to germline. The germline V gene has CDR1 TSWWSYY and CDR2 QGS. This CDR3 region has 20 residues. The CDR3 coding sequence is TGTGCTCTTGGGGAAATCCTAGCGGGGGATATAGGTTGGGGGCTCGATGAACTCATCTTT. Residues: CALGEILAGDIGWGLDELIF.

In its sample, this clone was seen a few times. The protein given by TCRdb reflects a much larger clone and differs at residue 16 from this DNA's translation, likely from a read error; the protein shown is the DNA's translation. The V call is TRDV2, the J call TRDJ1; 9 nucleotides line up with TRDD3. TCRdb carries no J gene annotation; the J gene was assigned here by matching the DNA with germline. Germline loops: CDR1 GEAIGNYY, CDR2 EKD. The CDR3 has 19 residues. The CDR3 DNA reads as TGTGCCTGTGACACCGTTACTGGGGGACCCACTTCGTACACCGATAGACTCATCTTT. Translating it yields CACDTVTGGPTSYTDRLIF.

This clone was counted between two and nine times. TCRdb pairs this DNA with a much larger clone's protein that differs at residue 5, likely a read error; the protein shown was translated from the DNA. The CDR3, as DNA: TGTGCCTGTGACGCCGACGAAGGAAGTCAGAGTACTGGGGGGGCCTACACCGATAAACTCATCTTT. Translation gives CACDADEGSQSTGGAYTDKLIF. This chain connects TRDV2 to TRDJ1, with 8 bases lining up with TRDD3. In the absence of a J gene in TCRdb, the DNA was matched to germline to assign it here. Germline V lookup: CDR1 GEAIGNYY, CDR2 EKD. Trimming removed 3 bases from V and 0 bases from J; junction bases left unmatched: 26. The CDR3 is 22 residues long.

Details on this clone: A far larger clone is one base from this, pointing to a likely read error. Other DNA sequences in this sample translate to the same CDR3. This rearrangement joins TRDV2 to TRDJ1; the D gene is possibly TRDD3 (6 bases). Germline CDR1 GEAIGNYY, CDR2 EKD. This CDR3 is built from 15 residues. The CDR3 loop is CACDTVGGYTDKLIF. DNA of the CDR3: TGTGCCTGTGACACCGTGGGGGGTTACACTGATAAACTCATCTTT.